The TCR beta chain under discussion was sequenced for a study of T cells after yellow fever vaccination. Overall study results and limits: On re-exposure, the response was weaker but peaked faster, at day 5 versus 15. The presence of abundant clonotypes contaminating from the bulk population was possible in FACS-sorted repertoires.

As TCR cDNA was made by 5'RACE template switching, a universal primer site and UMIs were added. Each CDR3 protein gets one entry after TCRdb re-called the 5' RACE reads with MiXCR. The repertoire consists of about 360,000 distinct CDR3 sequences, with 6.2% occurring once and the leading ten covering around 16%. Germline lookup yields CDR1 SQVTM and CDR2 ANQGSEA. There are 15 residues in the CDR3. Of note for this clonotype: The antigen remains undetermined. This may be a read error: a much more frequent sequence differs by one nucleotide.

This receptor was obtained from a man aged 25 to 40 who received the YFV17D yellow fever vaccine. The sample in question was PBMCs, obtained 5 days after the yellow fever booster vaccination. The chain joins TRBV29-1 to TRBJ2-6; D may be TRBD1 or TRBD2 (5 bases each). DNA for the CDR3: TGCAGCGTTGCGGCAGGGAGCTCTGAGGCCAACGTCCTGACTTTC. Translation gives CSVAAGSSEANVLTF.